Below are 21 T cell receptor beta chains sequenced from a single sample in a study of T cells after yellow fever vaccination. One entry per CDR3 protein results from TCRdb running MiXCR on the 5' RACE reads. Of around 310,000 distinct CDR3 sequences in the sample, about 8.7% were seen once. The starting material was PBMCs, obtained on the day of the first yellow fever vaccination. The receptors come from a man aged 18 to 29 who received the YFV17D yellow fever vaccine.

This clonotype has just a few counts. The genes are TRBV6-2 or TRBV6-3 and TRBJ2-7, with no clear D. The germline V gene has CDR1 MNHEY and CDR2 SVGEGT. CDR3 length: 11 residues. Between the trimmed V and J ends, which lost 3 bases and 5 bases, there was a span of 5 bases. The CDR3 DNA follows: TGTGCCAGCAGTTATCTCGACGAGCAGTACTTC. Translating it yields CASSYLDEQYF.

The V call is TRBV10-3, the J call TRBJ1-1, with D possibly matching TRBD1 (5 bases). The CDR3 totals 15 residues. The V gene's germline CDR1 is ENHRY and CDR2 SYGVKD. Trimming pared 3 bases from V and 0 bases from J, leaving 11 bases between. The CDR3 DNA reads as TGTGCCATCAGTGAAGGGGTAGGTTTGAACACTGAAGCTTTCTTT. It specifies CAISEGVGLNTEAFF.

The sample holds a few counts of this clonotype. J is TRBJ2-1 and V is TRBV4-2, with D tentatively TRBD1 (5 bases). The germline CDR1 and CDR2 sequences are LGHNA and YNFKEQ. V lost 6 bases and J 3 bases, leaving 15 bases between the germline ends. The CDR3 is 15 amino acids. CDR3 in amino acids: CASRPLGPLYNEQFF. The CDR3 region has the DNA TGTGCCAGCAGGCCGCTGGGGCCTCTCTACAATGAGCAGTTCTTC.

This clonotype was detected only a few times. This chain uses TRBV6-5 with TRBJ2-1; D possibly corresponds to TRBD1 (6 bases). The germline V and J ends were trimmed by 2 bases and 5 bases, with 16 bases remaining between them. In germline, CDR1 is MNHEY, CDR2 SVGAGI. The CDR3 totals 16 residues. CDR3 nucleotides: TGTGCCAGCAGTTACGTTACAGGGCCGGGTGACAATGAGCAGTTCTTC. Translated: CASSYVTGPGDNEQFF.

This clonotype was counted a few times. The J gene is TRBJ1-6, the V gene TRBV4-3; 12 positions agree with TRBD1. V lost 3 bases and J lost 9; bases outside the gene matches: 3. CDR3 length equals 15 residues. Germline V CDR1 and CDR2: LGHNA, YSLEER. This chain's CDR3 is CASSQAGQGASPLHF. The CDR3, as DNA: TGCGCCAGCAGCCAGGCGGGACAGGGGGCTTCACCCCTCCACTTT.

The chain employs TRBV20-1 and TRBJ2-3; 7 nucleotides align to TRBD2. Germline lookup yields CDR1 DFQATT and CDR2 SNEGSKA (reference sequence). This CDR3 is 15 amino acids long. V shed 5 bases and J 0 bases; nucleotides not matched to a gene: 8. Here the CDR3 reads CSAVSGGSSTDTQYF. DNA of the CDR3: TGCAGTGCTGTATCCGGGGGGTCTAGCACAGATACGCAGTATTTT.

V and J are TRBV11-2 and TRBJ2-2; 8 bases are a match to TRBD1. The CDR3 contains 16 residues. V lost 7 bases to trimming and J lost 1 base; unmatched junction nucleotides: 8. The germline V gene has CDR1 SGHAT and CDR2 FQNNGV. CDR3 coding DNA: TGTGCCAGCAACTACTTTGGACAGGGGAACACCGGGGAGCTGTTTTTT. This codes for CASNYFGQGNTGELFF.

The chain joins TRBV24-1 to TRBJ2-1; 7 bases are shared with TRBD1. This CDR3 region has 15 residues. Losses at the gene ends were 1 base for V and 5 bases for J; bases not matched to a gene: 4. Germline V gene lookup returns CDR1 KGHDR and CDR2 SFDVKD. The CDR3 protein is CATSDLGTAHNEQFF. The CDR3, as DNA: TGTGCCACCAGTGATTTAGGGACAGCTCACAATGAGCAGTTCTTC.

The chain has TRBV20-1 and TRBJ2-2; no firm D call. V lost 6 bases, J lost 0 bases, and 17 bases lay in between. CDR3 length equals 16 residues. Germline V lookup: CDR1 DFQATT, CDR2 SNEGSKA (reference sequence). The CDR3 reads CSARSESRANTGELFF. In nucleotides, the CDR3 is TGCAGTGCCAGGAGCGAGTCACGCGCGAACACCGGGGAGCTGTTTTTT.

This clonotype was counted only a few times. This chain links TRBV4-1 with TRBJ2-2; D gene uncertain. The germline CDR1 and CDR2 sequences are MGHRA and YSYEKL. The CDR3 totals 13 residues. Trimming shortened V by 4 bases and J by 6 bases, and 9 bases separated the two germline ends. The CDR3 DNA is TGCGCCAGCAGCCTCTCCCGGCCCGGGGAGCTGTTTTTT. Encoded protein: CASSLSRPGELFF.

This clonotype was counted many times. The V and J genes are TRBV10-2 and TRBJ1-2; no firm D call. The germline V and J ends were trimmed by 1 base and 8 bases, with 14 bases remaining between them. CDR1 WSHSY and CDR2 SAAADI come from the germline V gene. This CDR3 is built from 14 residues. CDR3 sequence reads: CASSEWKVPQGYTF. CDR3 DNA: TGCGCCAGCAGTGAGTGGAAAGTCCCACAGGGCTACACCTTC.

The rearrangement joins TRBV7-9 to TRBJ2-2, with D maybe TRBD2 (6 bases). The germline gives CDR1 SEHNR, CDR2 FQNEAQ (reference sequence). This CDR3 is built from 13 residues. The CDR3 protein is CVAGTLNTGELFF. CDR3 DNA sequence: TGTGTGGCCGGGACTTTGAACACCGGGGAGCTGTTTTTT.

This chain connects TRBV7-3 to TRBJ2-2, with TRBD2 identical over 9 bases. Germline values: CDR1 SGHTA, CDR2 FQGTGA. CDR3 length equals 18 residues. Trimming removed 0 bases from V and 6 bases from J; junction bases left unmatched: 11. The CDR3: CASSLTGGVAGAAGELFF. The CDR3 DNA follows: TGTGCCAGCAGCTTAACGGGAGGAGTAGCGGGGGCTGCCGGGGAGCTGTTTTTT.

This chain links TRBV9 with TRBJ1-2, with 9 nucleotides matching TRBD1. The CDR3 has 15 amino acids. Germline values: CDR1 SGDLS, CDR2 YYNGEE. J lost 7 bases, V lost 4 bases, and 11 bases had no gene match. The CDR3 loop is CASSPRTGDMRGYTF. The CDR3 coding sequence is TGTGCCAGCAGCCCCCGGACAGGGGATATGCGTGGCTACACCTTC. Complete variable domain (other parts from reference TRBV9 and TRBJ1-2): DSGVTQTPKHLITATGQRVTLRCSPRSGDLSVYWYQQSLDQGLQFLIQYYNGEERAKGNILERFSAQQFPDLHSELNLSSLELGDSALYFCASSPRTGDMRGYTFGSGTRLTVV.

In this sample, this clonotype turned up a few times. The chain carries TRBV7-2 and TRBJ1-6; weak D call: TRBD1 (5 bases). CDR3 length: 15 amino acids. In germline, CDR1 is SGHTA, CDR2 FQGNSA. V was clipped by 1 base and J by 7 bases, with 11 bases between them. CDR3 in DNA: TGTGCCAGCAGCTTAGACGGGACGGGAAATTCACCCCTCCACTTT. Its protein is CASSLDGTGNSPLHF.

This clonotype was seen many times. This chain uses TRBV29-1 with TRBJ2-5, with 7 positions matching TRBD1. Germline loops: CDR1 SQVTM, CDR2 ANQGSEA. CDR3 length equals 12 residues. The ends lost 2 bases at V and 5 bases at J; junction bases unmatched: 2. The CDR3 DNA is TGCAGCGTTGAACAGGGGGTGGAGACCCAGTACTTC. Amino acids: CSVEQGVETQYF.

The chain links TRBV20-1 to TRBJ2-1, with 8 bases identical to TRBD2. Germline CDR1 and CDR2: DFQATT and SNEGSKA (reference sequence). The CDR3 has 12 residues. The CDR3 is CRGAGGRYEQFF. CDR3 in DNA: TGCAGGGGTGCGGGGGGCCGATATGAGCAGTTCTTC.

The chain employs TRBV20-1 and TRBJ1-2; the match to TRBD1 covers 10 bases. The CDR3 covers 16 residues. Germline CDR1 reads DFQATT; CDR2 reads SNEGSKA (reference sequence). The V segment lost 0 bases and the J segment 6 bases; nucleotides outside the gene matches: 10. CDR3 sequence reads: CSARDRRDRGRDGYTF. In nucleotides, the CDR3 is TGCAGTGCTAGAGATAGGAGGGACAGGGGACGGGATGGCTACACCTTC.

The chain combines TRBV6-2 or TRBV6-3 with TRBJ2-5; either TRBD1 or TRBD2 may supply D (5 bases each). CDR1 is MNHEY and CDR2 is SVGEGT in the germline V gene. The CDR3 extends over 14 amino acids. With 6 bases removed from V and 1 base from J, the gap between germline ends came to 12 bases. CDR3 residues: CASSPGPAQETQYF. The CDR3 region has the DNA TGTGCCAGCAGCCCGGGGCCAGCCCAAGAGACCCAGTACTTC.

About this clonotype: An end of the junction differs from the germline gene, which may be a read error. The chain uses TRBV24-1 and TRBJ1-2, with unresolved D. The CDR3 sequence is 12 residues long. CDR1 is KGHDR, CDR2 SFDVKD, per germline. DNA for the CDR3: TGTGCCACCAGTAATGGGAACTTTGGCTACACCTTC. Residues: CATSNGNFGYTF.

The sample holds many counts of this clonotype. The rearrangement links TRBV6-4 to TRBJ1-5, with TRBD1 as a possible D gene (5 bases). V was cut by 4 bases and J by 1 base, with 14 bases left in between. The CDR3 is 16 residues long. Germline CDR1 MRHNA, CDR2 SNTAGT. This CDR3 is CASSVNSGTSNQPQHF. CDR3 coding DNA: TGTGCCAGCAGTGTCAACAGCGGGACCAGCAATCAGCCCCAGCATTTT.